The text below deals with one T cell receptor beta chain. The germline V gene has CDR1 SGHTA and CDR2 FQGNSA. V lost 10 bases and J lost 10, with 26 bases in between. This CDR3 has 15 residues. CD45RO-negative, CCR7-positively selected cells formed the naive CD8 fraction, excluding terminally differentiated effector memory CD45RA+ cells. Each replicate PCR on the sorted subsets used 150 to 200 ng DNA (around 30,000 T cell genomes). Measured with immunoSEQ multiplex PCR; TCRdb has only the in-frame clones, and not every one. Among about 2 million clones listed, less than 95% were seen once. The sample comes from a study of shared clonotypes between healthy human individuals.

This TCR came from a man aged 18 to 29 in good health. Sequenced sample: naive CD8+ T cells sorted from blood. V usage is TRBV7-2 and J usage is TRBJ2-1, with D tentatively TRBD2 (6 bases). The CDR3 nucleotides read TGTGCCACCCAGCCCGGTTGGGGCGGGGCAAAGGAGCAGTTCTTC. It codes for CATQPGWGGAKEQFF. The variable domain in full, with the rest retrieved from reference TRBV7-2 and TRBJ2-1, is GAGVSQSPSNKVTEKGKDVELRCDPISGHTALYWYRQSLGQGLEFLIYFQGNSAPDKSGLPSDRFSAERTGGSVSTLTIQRTQQEDSAVYLCATQPGWGGAKEQFFGPGTRLTVL.